These 25 T cell receptor beta chains originate from one sample sequenced in a study of cytomegalovirus exposure and HLA in healthy donors. This table comes from immunoSEQ multiplex PCR, and its TCRdb copy is limited to in-frame clones, with some not included. Of more than 250,000 clones detected, roughly 87% appear once; the ten largest clones hold roughly 3%. The source material was PBMCs. These receptors were obtained from a young woman in good health and CMV-seronegative.

The V call is TRBV6-5, the J call TRBJ2-5, with 9 bases aligning to TRBD1. The CDR3 length is 16 residues. Germline loops: CDR1 MNHEY, CDR2 SVGAGI. V was pared by 2 bases and J by 4 bases, with 8 bases of the junction left unmatched. Here the CDR3 reads CASSYAGGQGRETQYF. For the CDR3, the DNA is TGTGCCAGCAGTTACGCCGGGGGACAGGGCCGAGAGACCCAGTACTTC.

The V and J genes are TRBV19 and TRBJ2-1; D assignment may be TRBD1 or TRBD2 (5 bases each). CDR3 length equals 14 residues. Between the trimmed V and J ends, which lost 7 bases and 4 bases, there was a span of 14 bases. Germline V gene data show CDR1 as LNHDA and CDR2 as SQIVND (reference sequence). The CDR3 sequence: CASTLQGAYNEQFF. The CDR3 DNA reads TGTGCCAGTACCCTTCAGGGAGCTTACAATGAGCAGTTCTTC.

The gene calls are TRBV7-2 and TRBJ2-6, with D hard to call. The germline gives CDR1 SGHTA, CDR2 FQGNSA. The V and J ends lost 5 bases and 0 bases respectively, with 11 bases between them. This CDR3 spans 16 amino acids. The CDR3 nucleotides read TGTGCCAGCAGCGTGAGAGCTGGCTCTGGGGCCAACGTCCTGACTTTC. Encoded protein: CASSVRAGSGANVLTF.

V and J are TRBV5-6 and TRBJ2-7; D assignment may be TRBD1 or TRBD2 (5 bases each). Germline assignment: CDR1 SGHDT and CDR2 YYEEEE. V lost 4 bases to trimming and J lost 0 bases, with 8 bases between them. The CDR3 totals 13 residues. The CDR3 sequence is CASSHGTSYEQYF. The CDR3 bases are TGTGCCAGCAGCCACGGGACCTCCTACGAGCAGTACTTC.

The V and J genes are TRBV6-5 and TRBJ1-2; maybe TRBD1 (6 bases). V was cut by 9 bases and J by 6 bases, with 14 bases left in between. The CDR3 sequence is 12 residues long. Germline CDR1 and CDR2: MNHEY and SVGAGI. The CDR3 here is CASSGVEDGYTF. CDR3 bases: TGTGCCAGTTCAGGGGTGGAGGATGGCTACACCTTC.

The chain combines TRBV6-1 with TRBJ2-2, with TRBD1 matching 7 bases. Germline V lookup: CDR1 MNHNS, CDR2 SASEGT. This CDR3 has 14 amino acids. The CDR3 region is CDTRRQGATGELFF. In nucleotides, the CDR3 is TGTGACACCAGGAGACAGGGAGCCACCGGGGAGCTGTTTTTT.

The V and J genes are TRBV6-6 and TRBJ1-1; 7 bases align to TRBD1. Germline lookup yields CDR1 MNHNY and CDR2 SVGAGI (reference sequence). V lost 7 bases, J lost 7 bases, and 3 bases stayed unmatched. The CDR3 spans 11 residues. Here the CDR3 reads CASNRGGEAFF. For the CDR3, the DNA is TGTGCCAGCAACAGGGGTGGTGAAGCTTTCTTT.

This sequence joins TRBV20-1 and TRBJ2-5; D unresolved. Per the germline V gene, CDR1 is DFQATT and CDR2 is SNEGSKA (reference sequence). The CDR3 is made up of 11 amino acids. Trimming pared 3 bases from V and 1 base from J, leaving 3 bases between. CDR3 sequence reads: CSASGQETQYF. The DNA for the CDR3 is TGCAGTGCTAGTGGCCAAGAGACCCAGTACTTC.

The chain links TRBV18 to TRBJ2-7; 10 bases fit TRBD1. Germline loops: CDR1 KGHSH, CDR2 LQKENI. The V segment lost 2 bases and the J segment 6 bases; nucleotides outside the gene matches: 7. The CDR3 length is 15 residues. CDR3 DNA: TGTGCCAGCTCACCATTCCCCGGGACAGGGGTCGAGCAGTACTTC. Its translation is CASSPFPGTGVEQYF.

V is TRBV7-2 and J is TRBJ1-4; TRBD1 might be the D (5 bases). Germline V gene lookup returns CDR1 SGHTA and CDR2 FQGNSA. The CDR3 is 15 amino acids. V was pared by 5 bases and J by 4 bases, with 14 bases between. Here the CDR3 DNA reads TGTGCCAGCAGCCTTAGCAGGGCCCATAATGAAAAACTGTTTTTT. Its translation is CASSLSRAHNEKLFF.

The gene calls are TRBV7-2 and TRBJ2-5; the D is unclear. The length of the CDR3 is 15 residues. Germline values: CDR1 SGHTA, CDR2 FQGNSA. The germline V and J ends were trimmed by 1 base and 5 bases, with 14 bases remaining between them. The CDR3 nucleotides are TGTGCCAGCAGCTTAGAAAAGGGTTTAAGGGAGACCCAGTACTTC. Its translation is CASSLEKGLRETQYF.

The V call is TRBV5-6, the J call TRBJ2-7; tentatively, D is TRBD2 (5 bases). V was trimmed by 4 bases and J by 2 bases, leaving 25 bases between them. Looked up from germline, CDR1 is SGHDT and CDR2 is YYEEEE. This CDR3 has 18 residues. The CDR3 loop reads CASSHPRPDGGTTYEQYF. The CDR3 DNA reads as TGTGCCAGCAGCCATCCCCGTCCCGACGGAGGAACCACCTACGAGCAGTACTTC.

V and J are TRBV5-1 and TRBJ2-5, with D tentatively TRBD1 or TRBD2 (5 bases each). CDR3 length: 13 residues. Looked up from germline, CDR1 is SGHRS and CDR2 is YFSETQ. V was cut by 2 bases and J by 3 bases, with 8 bases left in between. In DNA, the CDR3 is TGCGCCAGCAGCTTTTGGGGGAAAGAGACCCAGTACTTC. Translated: CASSFWGKETQYF.

The chain carries TRBV28 and TRBJ1-2; 8 positions match TRBD1. V was pared by 6 bases and J by 8 bases, with 14 bases of the junction left unmatched. Looked up from germline, CDR1 is MDHEN and CDR2 is SYDVKM. The CDR3 covers 15 residues. This CDR3 is CASSRLQGARGGYTF. The CDR3 bases are TGTGCCAGCAGCCGTCTCCAGGGGGCTAGAGGCGGCTACACCTTC.

The V call is TRBV4-2, the J call TRBJ2-7, with 7 bases fitting TRBD2. Germline CDR1 is LGHNA and CDR2 is YNFKEQ. Trimming cost V 4 bases and J 6 bases; bases outside gene matches: 12. This CDR3 region has 15 residues. The DNA of the CDR3 is TGTGCCAGCAGCCCCACAGGAGATAGGACTAGCGAGCAGTACTTC. This gives the protein CASSPTGDRTSEQYF.

This chain joins TRBV28 and TRBJ1-5; D unclear. Germline V CDR1 and CDR2: MDHEN, SYDVKM. Trimming removed 4 bases at V and 5 bases at J, with 15 bases between. The CDR3 loop spans 15 amino acids. CDR3 DNA sequence: TGTGCCAGCAGTTCGACAACCCCAACTCATCAGCCCCAGCATTTT. This gives the protein CASSSTTPTHQPQHF. Based on the CDR3 plus reference TRBV28 and TRBJ1-5, the full variable domain is DVKVTQSSRYLVKRTGEKVFLECVQDMDHENMFWYRQDPGLGLRLIYFSYDVKMKEKGDIPEGYSVSREKKERFSLILESASTNQTSMYLCASSSTTPTHQPQHFGDGTRLSIL.

V usage is TRBV30 and J usage is TRBJ2-1; possibly TRBD2 for D (7 bases). V was trimmed by 4 bases and J by 7 bases, leaving 23 bases between them. This CDR3 region has 16 residues. CDR1 and CDR2 (germline): GTSNPN, SVGIG (reference sequence). The CDR3 sequence is CAWTSRRGALRNEQFF. The CDR3 coding sequence is TGTGCCTGGACCTCCCGTCGGGGGGCCCTAAGGAATGAGCAGTTCTTC.

V and J are TRBV5-1 and TRBJ2-2; 9 bases are shared with TRBD2. Losses at the gene ends were 0 bases for V and 0 bases for J; bases not matched to a gene: 6. The germline CDR1 and CDR2 sequences are SGHRS and YFSETQ. The CDR3 covers 18 residues. CDR3 protein: CASSLVSGGFANTGELFF. The CDR3 nucleotides are TGCGCCAGCAGCTTGGTTAGCGGGGGATTCGCGAACACCGGGGAGCTGTTTTTT.

The gene calls are TRBV4-3 and TRBJ2-7; D is possibly TRBD1 (5 bases). CDR3 length equals 13 residues. V lost 1 base and J 7 bases, leaving 11 bases between the germline ends. The germline V gene has CDR1 LGHNA and CDR2 YSLEER. The CDR3 protein is CASSQVQGWEQYF. CDR3 DNA sequence: TGCGCCAGCAGCCAAGTCCAGGGCTGGGAGCAGTACTTC.

The chain recombines TRBV7-9 with TRBJ2-7; 8 bases are a match to TRBD2. V lost 5 bases to trimming and J lost 5 bases; unmatched junction nucleotides: 8. Germline lookup yields CDR1 SEHNR and CDR2 FQNEAQ (reference sequence). The CDR3 length is 14 residues. DNA of the CDR3: TGTGCCAGCAGCATTGGACTAGCCAAGCACGAGCAGTACTTC. Translated, it gives CASSIGLAKHEQYF.

The rearrangement links TRBV2 to TRBJ2-1, with 15 bases lining up with TRBD2. The ends lost 10 bases at V and 9 bases at J; junction bases unmatched: 4. Germline lookup yields CDR1 SNHLY and CDR2 FYNNEI. This CDR3 is built from 13 residues. CDR3 in amino acids: CAKEGLAGGEQFF. The CDR3 DNA is TGTGCCAAAGAGGGACTAGCGGGGGGTGAGCAGTTCTTC.

The V call is TRBV5-4, the J call TRBJ1-1; D remains ambiguous. Germline-derived CDR1 and CDR2 are SGHNT and YYREEE (reference sequence). V was clipped by 0 bases and J by 2 bases, with 11 bases between them. The CDR3 is made up of 15 amino acids. As DNA, the CDR3 is TGTGCCAGCAGCTTGGAAACGACATCAAACACTGAAGCTTTCTTT. Amino acid sequence: CASSLETTSNTEAFF.

The chain carries TRBV4-1 and TRBJ2-1, with 10 positions matching TRBD2. CDR1 MGHRA and CDR2 YSYEKL come from the germline V gene. The CDR3 consists of 15 residues. V lost 3 bases and J lost 8; bases outside the gene matches: 7. CDR3 amino acids: CASSQGLAGVYEQFF. The CDR3 DNA is TGCGCCAGCAGCCAGGGGCTAGCGGGAGTTTATGAGCAGTTCTTC.

The V gene is TRBV28, the J gene TRBJ2-1; TRBD1 matches at 9 bases. The CDR3 extends over 16 amino acids. Looked up from germline, CDR1 is MDHEN and CDR2 is SYDVKM. V dropped 4 bases and J dropped 7; count of bases not matched to a gene: 11. The CDR3 region has the DNA TGTGCCAGCAGTTCCCCCCCGGGACAGGGTCATAATGAGCAGTTCTTC. As protein: CASSSPPGQGHNEQFF.

This chain connects TRBV5-1 to TRBJ2-2, with D perhaps matching TRBD2 (6 bases). The germline V gene has CDR1 SGHRS and CDR2 YFSETQ. V lost 1 base and J 8 bases, leaving 27 bases between the germline ends. This CDR3 spans 19 amino acids. CDR3 DNA: TGCGCCAGCAGCTTGTTGGGTTTCCTACTAGCCGAAGAGGTGGGGGAGCTGTTTTTT. Its translation: CASSLLGFLLAEEVGELFF.